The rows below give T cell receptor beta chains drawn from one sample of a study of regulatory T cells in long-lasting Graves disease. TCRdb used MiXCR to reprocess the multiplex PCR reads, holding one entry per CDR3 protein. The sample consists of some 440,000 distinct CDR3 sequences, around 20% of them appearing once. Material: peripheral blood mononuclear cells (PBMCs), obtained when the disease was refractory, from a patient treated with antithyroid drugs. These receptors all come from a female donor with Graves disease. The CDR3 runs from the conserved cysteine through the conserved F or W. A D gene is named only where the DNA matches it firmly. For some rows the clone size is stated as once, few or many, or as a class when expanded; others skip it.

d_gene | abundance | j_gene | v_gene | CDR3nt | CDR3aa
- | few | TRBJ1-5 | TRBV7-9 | TGTGCCAGCAGCGTACGTAATCAGCCCCAGCATTTT | CASSVRNQPQHF
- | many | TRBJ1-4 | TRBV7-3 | TGTGCCAGCAGTCGACCGGGACGGAGAAATGAAAAACTGTTTTTT | CASSRPGRRNEKLFF
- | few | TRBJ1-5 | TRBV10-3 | TGTGCCATCAGTGAATGGGGAAACCAGCCCCAGCATTTT | CAISEWGNQPQHF
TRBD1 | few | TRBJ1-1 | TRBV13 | TGTGCCAGCAGCTCGCCGACAGGGGGAGCTGAAGCTTTCTTT | CASSSPTGGAEAFF
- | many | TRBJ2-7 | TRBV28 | TGTGCCAGCAGTGACCGCGAGTTAGCCTACGAGCAGTACTTC | CASSDRELAYEQYF
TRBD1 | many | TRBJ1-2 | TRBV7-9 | TGTGCCAGCAGTTTACCCCCGGGACAGGGTCATGGCTACACCTTC | CASSLPPGQGHGYTF
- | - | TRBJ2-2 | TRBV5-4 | TGTGCCAGCAGCGGTTCGGGTTCTTCCGCGCCCACGGGCACCGGGGAGCTGTTTTTT | CASSGSGSSAPTGTGELFF
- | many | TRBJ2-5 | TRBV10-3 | TGTGCCATCAGTGACTTTTTTAGCGGAGGGGAGACCCAGTACTTC | CAISDFFSGGETQYF
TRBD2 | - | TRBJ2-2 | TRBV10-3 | TGTGCCATCAGGGGGACTAGCGGAGAGAACACCGGGGAGCTGTTTTTT | CAIRGTSGENTGELFF
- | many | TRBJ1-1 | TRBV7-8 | TGTGCCAGCAGCCCCCGCGGTGGGAACACTGAAGCTTTCTTT | CASSPRGGNTEAFF
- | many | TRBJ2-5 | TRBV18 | TGTGCCAGCTGGCGAGTAGGAGAGACCCAGTACTTC | CASWRVGETQYF
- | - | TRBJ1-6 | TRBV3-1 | TGTGCCAGCAGCCAAGCCAGCTCCTCTAGGGGTTCACCCCTCCACTTT | CASSQASSSRGSPLHF
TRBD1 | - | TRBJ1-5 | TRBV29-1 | TGCAGCGTCTTACCCCAGGGGGACAATCAGCCCCAGCATTTT | CSVLPQGDNQPQHF
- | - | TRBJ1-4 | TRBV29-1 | TGCAGCGTCGCCGGTTGGTTTCGGGGTGAAGGCGAAAAACTGTTTTTT | CSVAGWFRGEGEKLFF
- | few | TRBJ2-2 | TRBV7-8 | TGTGCCAGCAGCCACCGTGGGGTCTGGCGGACGAACACCGGGGAGCTGTTTTTT | CASSHRGVWRTNTGELFF
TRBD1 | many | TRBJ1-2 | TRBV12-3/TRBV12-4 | TGTGCCAGCACCCCGAGGGGGGCAGGGGGGCCCCCTGGGTACTATGGCTACACCTTC | CASTPRGAGGPPGYYGYTF
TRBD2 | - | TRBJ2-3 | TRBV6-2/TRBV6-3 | TGTGCCAGCAGTTACTCTCTCGCGGGAGGGCCGGATACGCAGTATTTT | CASSYSLAGGPDTQYF
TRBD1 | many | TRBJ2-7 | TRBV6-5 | TGTGCCAGCAGTTACTCAAGAAGACAGGGATACGAGCAGTACTTC | CASSYSRRQGYEQYF
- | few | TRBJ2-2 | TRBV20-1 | TGCAGTGCTAGAGAACCCAGGGGAACCGGGGAGCTGTTTTTT | CSAREPRGTGELFF
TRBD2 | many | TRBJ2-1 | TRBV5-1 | TGCGCCAGCAGCTTCTCTAGCGGGAGGGCCAGGAATGAGCAGTTCTTC | CASSFSSGRARNEQFF
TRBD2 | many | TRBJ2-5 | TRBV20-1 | TGCAGTGCTAGGGGCGGGATAGCGGGAGAGGTGGGGACCCAGTACTTC | CSARGGIAGEVGTQYF
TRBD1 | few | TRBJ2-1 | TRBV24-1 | TGTGCCACCAGTGATCCGGGACAGGCTCACAATGAGCAGTTCTTC | CATSDPGQAHNEQFF